This T cell receptor (beta chain) was identified during a study of Graves' ophthalmopathy and Graves' hyperthyroidism. If patients had other autoimmune diseases, uncontrolled infections, pregnancy or lactation, they were excluded. Clinical symptoms and serum thyroxine were used for diagnosis; TRAb, thyroid ultrasound and orbital computed tomography were also relied on. The starting material, approximately 9.7 ml of fresh peripheral blood, provided the PBMCs. RNA transcripts were the source from which TCR beta CDR3 regions were amplified. Second-round multiplex PCR came after first-round RT-PCR with HTBI primers. MiXCR was run by TCRdb on the multiplex PCR reads, yielding one entry per CDR3 protein. The sample has hundreds of thousands of distinct CDR3 sequences, about a fifth seen once. This clonotype was seen ten or more times. Germline assignment: CDR1 LGHDT and CDR2 YNNKEL (reference sequence). The V gene lost 1 base and the J gene lost 11 bases, with 14 bases spanning the gap. The CDR3 runs to 13 residues.

Material for sequencing was peripheral blood. The sequence derives from a woman aged 50 to 65 with Graves' ophthalmopathy. This rearrangement joins TRBV3-1 to TRBJ1-1, with D tentatively TRBD1 (5 bases). CDR3 nucleotides: TGTGCCAGCAGCCAAGGAGGAGGGGCGCGCGCTTTCTTT. It encodes CASSQGGGARAFF. The variable domain in full, completed from reference TRBV3-1 and TRBJ1-1, reads DTAVSQTPKYLVTQMGNDKSIKCEQNLGHDTMYWYKQDSKKFLKIMFSYNNKELIINETVPNRFSPKSPDKAHLNLHINSLELGDSAVYFCASSQGGGARAFFGQGTRLTVV.